The TCR beta chain under discussion was sequenced for a study of T cell clusters in autoimmune cytopenias. For the study at large: The median distinct TRB clonotype count was approximately 2,400 per sample, from a median around 50,000 reads. Study-level results: Clustering suggested that physiological T cell clusters were missing in primary autoimmune cytopenia patients. TRB repertoire shifts in secondary cytopenia and chronic lymphocytic leukemia mostly reflected lymphoma, not autoimmunity. No cluster-lack signature appeared between secondary cytopenia and chronic lymphocytic leukemia patients, apparently due to lymphoma masking.

Each sample's input was roughly 250 ng genomic DNA, 30,000 to 45,000 genome equivalents. TRB rearrangements were amplified by touch-down multiplex PCR with mixed TRB-A/B primers. TCRdb processed the multiplex PCR reads again and assigns one entry to each CDR3 protein, with no DNA. Its listing shows roughly 2,300 distinct CDR3 sequences. This clonotype ranks as hyperexpanded (1% or more) in terms of frequency. Its antigen remains unidentified. This clonotype was obtained from a human donor with an autoimmune cytopenia or autoimmune hepatitis (not recorded which). Sequenced sample: peripheral blood.

This chain's CDR3 is CASSPRQPLYNEKLFF. V is TRBV27 and J is TRBJ1-4; TCRdb designates TRBD1, a call that cannot be tested without DNA. The CDR3 runs to 16 residues. Germline loops: CDR1 MNHEY, CDR2 SMNVEV (reference sequence). Using reference TRBV27 and TRBJ1-4 for the parts outside the CDR3, the full variable domain is EAQVTQNPRYLITVTGKKLTVTCSQNMNHEYMSWYRQDPGLGLRQIYYSMNVEVTDKGDVPEGYKVSRKEKRNFPLILESPSPNQTSLYFCASSPRQPLYNEKLFFGSGTQLSVL.